The TCR beta chain described here comes from a study of blood T cell repertoires in COVID-19. For the study at large: From T cells, B-cell-depleted T cells, or PBMCs came the material, which was cDNA or gDNA.

The CDR3 spans 14 residues. J gave up 9 bases and V 4 bases, and 7 bases lay outside the gene matches. CDR1 is SGHRS, CDR2 YFSETQ, per germline. Per the original data handling: Reference gene primers were amplified, and this amplification served to estimate nucleated cell counts. TCRdb keeps only in-frame clones here, not all; method: immunoSEQ multiplex PCR. V and J calls and clone size follow that table, whereas D and trimming were derived from the DNA. This sample yields roughly 61,000 clones, of which just over 70% are seen a single time; around 54% belongs to the top ten. A case of COVID-19 had been met by exposed participants within 2 weeks before study entry.

Sequenced: PBMCs or T cells enriched from blood (not recorded which). The chain links TRBV5-1 to TRBJ2-1; 10 nucleotides align to TRBD1. This sequence originates from a woman aged 55-75 years who had been exposed to COVID-19. In nucleotides, the CDR3 is TGCGCCAGCAGCCCGGGACAGGGGAAGGGTGAGCAGTTCTTC. Protein: CASSPGQGKGEQFF.